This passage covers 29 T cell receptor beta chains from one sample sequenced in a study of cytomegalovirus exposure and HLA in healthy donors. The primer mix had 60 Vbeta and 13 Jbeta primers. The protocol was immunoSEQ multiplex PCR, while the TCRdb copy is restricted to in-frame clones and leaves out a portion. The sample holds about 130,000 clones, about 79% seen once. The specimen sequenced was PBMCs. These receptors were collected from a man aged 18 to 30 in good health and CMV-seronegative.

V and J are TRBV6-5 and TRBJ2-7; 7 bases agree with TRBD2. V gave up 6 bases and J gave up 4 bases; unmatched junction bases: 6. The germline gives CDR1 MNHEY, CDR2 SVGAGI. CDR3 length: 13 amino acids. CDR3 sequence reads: CASRGGSWYEQYF. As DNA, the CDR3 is TGTGCCAGCAGGGGCGGGAGTTGGTACGAGCAGTACTTC.

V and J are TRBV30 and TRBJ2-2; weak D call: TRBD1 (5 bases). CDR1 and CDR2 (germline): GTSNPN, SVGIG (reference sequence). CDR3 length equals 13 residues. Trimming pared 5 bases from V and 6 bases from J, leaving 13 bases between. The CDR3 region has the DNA TGTGCCTGGGCAGACAGTTGGTCCGGGGAGCTGTTTTTT. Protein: CAWADSWSGELFF.

The CDR3 reads CASSEGGQGTQYF. CDR3 nucleotide sequence: TGTGCCAGCAGTGAAGGAGGACAGGGGACCCAGTACTTC. V gene TRBV6-1 combines with J gene TRBJ2-5, with 8 bases matching TRBD1. CDR1 is MNHNS, CDR2 SASEGT, per germline. This CDR3 is built from 13 residues. V dropped 1 base and J dropped 7; count of bases not matched to a gene: 2.

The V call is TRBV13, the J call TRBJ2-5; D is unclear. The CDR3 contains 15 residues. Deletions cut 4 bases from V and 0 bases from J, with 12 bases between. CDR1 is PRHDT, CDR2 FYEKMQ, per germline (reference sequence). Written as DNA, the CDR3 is TGTGCCAGCAGCTCCCTTGGGCACCACCAAGAGACCCAGTACTTC. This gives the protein CASSSLGHHQETQYF. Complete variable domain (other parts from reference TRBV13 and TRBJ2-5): AAGVIQSPRHLIKEKRETATLKCYPIPRHDTVYWYQQGPGQDPQFLISFYEKMQSDKGSIPDRFSAQQFSDYHSELNMSSLELGDSALYFCASSSLGHHQETQYFGPGTRLLVL.

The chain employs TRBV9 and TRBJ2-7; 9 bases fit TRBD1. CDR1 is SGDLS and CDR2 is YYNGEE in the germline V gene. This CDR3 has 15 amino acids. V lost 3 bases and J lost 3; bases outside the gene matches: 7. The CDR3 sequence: CASSEGQGQLYEQYF. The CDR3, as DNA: TGTGCCAGCAGCGAGGGACAGGGTCAACTCTACGAGCAGTACTTC.

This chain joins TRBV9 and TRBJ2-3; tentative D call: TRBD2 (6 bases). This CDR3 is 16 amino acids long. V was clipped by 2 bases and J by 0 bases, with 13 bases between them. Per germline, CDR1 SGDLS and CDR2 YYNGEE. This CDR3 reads CASSVLGTPSTDTQYF. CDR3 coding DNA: TGTGCCAGCAGCGTCCTTGGGACTCCTAGCACAGATACGCAGTATTTT.

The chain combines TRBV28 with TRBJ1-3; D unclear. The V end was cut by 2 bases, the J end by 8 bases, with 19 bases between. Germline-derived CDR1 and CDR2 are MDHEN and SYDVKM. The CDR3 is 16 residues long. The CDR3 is CASSLAARSFGHTIYF. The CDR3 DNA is TGTGCCAGCAGTTTAGCTGCCAGGTCGTTCGGTCACACCATATATTTT.

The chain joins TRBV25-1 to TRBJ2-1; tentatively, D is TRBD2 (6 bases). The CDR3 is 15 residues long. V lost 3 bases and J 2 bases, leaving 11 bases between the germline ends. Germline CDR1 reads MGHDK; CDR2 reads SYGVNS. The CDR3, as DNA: TGTGCCAGCAGTGACCCGGCGGGAACCTACAATGAGCAGTTCTTC. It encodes CASSDPAGTYNEQFF.

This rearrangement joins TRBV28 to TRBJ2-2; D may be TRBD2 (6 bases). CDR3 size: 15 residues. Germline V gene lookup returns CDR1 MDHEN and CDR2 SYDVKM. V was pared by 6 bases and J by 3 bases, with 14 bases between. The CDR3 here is CASRVSGLYTGELFF. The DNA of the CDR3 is TGTGCCAGCAGAGTCAGCGGGTTGTACACCGGGGAGCTGTTTTTT. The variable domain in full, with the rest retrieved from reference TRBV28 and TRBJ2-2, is DVKVTQSSRYLVKRTGEKVFLECVQDMDHENMFWYRQDPGLGLRLIYFSYDVKMKEKGDIPEGYSVSREKKERFSLILESASTNQTSMYLCASRVSGLYTGELFFGEGSRLTVL.

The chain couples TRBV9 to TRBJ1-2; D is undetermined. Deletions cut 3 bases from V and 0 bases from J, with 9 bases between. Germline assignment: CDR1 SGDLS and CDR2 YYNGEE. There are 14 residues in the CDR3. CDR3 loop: CASSAEPTNYGYTF. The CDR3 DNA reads TGTGCCAGCAGCGCCGAGCCTACTAACTATGGCTACACCTTC.

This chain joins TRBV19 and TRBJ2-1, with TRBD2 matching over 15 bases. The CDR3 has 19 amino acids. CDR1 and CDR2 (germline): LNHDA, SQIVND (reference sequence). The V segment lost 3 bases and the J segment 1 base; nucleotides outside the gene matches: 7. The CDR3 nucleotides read TGTGCCAGTAGTATCACATCGGGACTAGCGGGAGGTTCCTACAATGAGCAGTTCTTC. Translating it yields CASSITSGLAGGSYNEQFF.

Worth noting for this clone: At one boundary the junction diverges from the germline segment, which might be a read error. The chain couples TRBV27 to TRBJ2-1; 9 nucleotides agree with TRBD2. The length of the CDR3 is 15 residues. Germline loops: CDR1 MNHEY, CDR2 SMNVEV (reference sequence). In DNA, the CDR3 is TGTGCCAGCAGCATAGCGGGGGCTCCCTACAATGGGCAGTTCTTC. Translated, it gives CASSIAGAPYNGQFF.

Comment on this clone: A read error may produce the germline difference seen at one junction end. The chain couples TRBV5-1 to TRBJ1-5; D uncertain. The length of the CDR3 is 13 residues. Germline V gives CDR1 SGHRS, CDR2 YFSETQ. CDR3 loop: CASSLLGNQPQHF. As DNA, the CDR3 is TGTGCCAGCAGCTTGTTAGGCAATCAGCCCCAGCATTTT. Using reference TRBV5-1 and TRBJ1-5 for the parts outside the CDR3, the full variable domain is KAGVTQTPRYLIKTRGQQVTLSCSPISGHRSVSWYQQTPGQGLQFLFEYFSETQRNKGNFPGRFSGRQFSNSRSEMNVSTLELGDSALYLCASSLLGNQPQHFGDGTRLSIL.

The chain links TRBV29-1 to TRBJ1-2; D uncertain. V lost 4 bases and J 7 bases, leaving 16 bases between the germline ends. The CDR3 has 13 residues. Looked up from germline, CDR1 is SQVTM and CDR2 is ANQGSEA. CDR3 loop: CSVVRVASSGYTF. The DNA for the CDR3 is TGCAGCGTTGTGCGGGTCGCTAGCTCTGGCTACACCTTC.

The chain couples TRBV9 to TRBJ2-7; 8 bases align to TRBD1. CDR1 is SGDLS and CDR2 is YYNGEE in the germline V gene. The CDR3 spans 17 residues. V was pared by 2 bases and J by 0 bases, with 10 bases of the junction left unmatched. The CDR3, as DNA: TGTGCCAGCAGCGTGGGAGCCGGGACAGGTCTCTCCTACGAGCAGTACTTC. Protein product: CASSVGAGTGLSYEQYF.

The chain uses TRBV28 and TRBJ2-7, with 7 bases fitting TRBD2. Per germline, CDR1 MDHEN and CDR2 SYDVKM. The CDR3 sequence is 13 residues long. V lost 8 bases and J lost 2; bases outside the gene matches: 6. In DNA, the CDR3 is TGTGCCAGCCTAGCGGCTAGTGCCTACGAGCAGTACTTC. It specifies CASLAASAYEQYF.

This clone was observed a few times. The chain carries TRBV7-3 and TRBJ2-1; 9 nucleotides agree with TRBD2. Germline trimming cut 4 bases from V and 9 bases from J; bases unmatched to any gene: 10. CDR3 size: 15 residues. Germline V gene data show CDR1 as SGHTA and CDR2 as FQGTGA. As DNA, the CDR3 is TGTGCCAGCAGCTCGACTTCCGGGACTAGCACTGAGCAGTTCTTC. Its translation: CASSSTSGTSTEQFF.

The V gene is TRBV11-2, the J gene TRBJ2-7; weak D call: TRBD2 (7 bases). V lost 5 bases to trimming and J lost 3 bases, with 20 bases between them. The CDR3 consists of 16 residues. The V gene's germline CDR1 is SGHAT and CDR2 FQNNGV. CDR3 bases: TGTGCCAGCAGCGGGGGGGGCGGGGAAGGATTCTACGAGCAGTACTTC. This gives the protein CASSGGGGEGFYEQYF.

The CDR3 DNA is TGTGCCAGCAGCTTAGCCCGGGGTTCTCGGGGCTACACCTTC. The encoded protein is CASSLARGSRGYTF. The chain is built from TRBV11-1 and TRBJ1-2; D not resolved. Germline V CDR1 and CDR2: SGHAT, FQDESV (reference sequence). CDR3 length: 14 residues. V dropped 0 bases and J dropped 8 bases, with 13 bases sitting between them.

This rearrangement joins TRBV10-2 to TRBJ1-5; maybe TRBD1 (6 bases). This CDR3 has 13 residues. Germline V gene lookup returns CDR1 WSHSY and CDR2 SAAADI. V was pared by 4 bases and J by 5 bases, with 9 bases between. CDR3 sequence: CASSVQGHQPQHF. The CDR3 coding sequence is TGCGCCAGCAGTGTACAGGGACATCAGCCCCAGCATTTT.

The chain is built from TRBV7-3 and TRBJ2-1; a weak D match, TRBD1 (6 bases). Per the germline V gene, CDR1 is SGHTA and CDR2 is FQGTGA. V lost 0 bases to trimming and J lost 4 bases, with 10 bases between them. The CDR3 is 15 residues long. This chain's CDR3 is CASSLTLRGYNEQFF. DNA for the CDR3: TGTGCCAGCAGCTTAACTCTCAGGGGATACAATGAGCAGTTCTTC.

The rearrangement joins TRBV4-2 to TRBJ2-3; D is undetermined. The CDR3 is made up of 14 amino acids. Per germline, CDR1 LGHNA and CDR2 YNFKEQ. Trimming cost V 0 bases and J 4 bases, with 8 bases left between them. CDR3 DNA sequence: TGTGCCAGCAGCCAAGATCTCGAGGCAGATACGCAGTATTTT. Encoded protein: CASSQDLEADTQYF.

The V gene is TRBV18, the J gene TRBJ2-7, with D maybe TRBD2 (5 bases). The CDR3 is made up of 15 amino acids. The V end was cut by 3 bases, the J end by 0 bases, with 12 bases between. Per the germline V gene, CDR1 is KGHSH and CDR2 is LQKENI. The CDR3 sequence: CASSPDMGSSYEQYV. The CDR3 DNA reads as TGTGCCAGCTCACCCGACATGGGGAGCTCCTACGAGCAGTACGTC.

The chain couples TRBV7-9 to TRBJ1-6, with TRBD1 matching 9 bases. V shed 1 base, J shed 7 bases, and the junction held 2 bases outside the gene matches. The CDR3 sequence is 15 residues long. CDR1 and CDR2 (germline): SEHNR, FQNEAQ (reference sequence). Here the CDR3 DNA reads TGTGCCAGCAGCTTAGGGGACAGGGAAAATTCACCCCTCCACTTT. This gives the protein CASSLGDRENSPLHF.

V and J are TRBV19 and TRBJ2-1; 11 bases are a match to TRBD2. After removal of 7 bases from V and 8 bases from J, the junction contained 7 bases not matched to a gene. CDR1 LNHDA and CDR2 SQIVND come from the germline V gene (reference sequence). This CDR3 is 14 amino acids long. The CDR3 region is CASMIAGGLDEQFF. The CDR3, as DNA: TGTGCCAGTATGATAGCGGGAGGGTTGGATGAGCAGTTCTTC.

CDR3 nucleotides: TGTGCCAGCAGGGACCGGGGGGCTGGGGCCAACGTCCTGACTTTC. It translates to CASRDRGAGANVLTF. The chain carries TRBV28 and TRBJ2-6; TRBD2 matches at 7 bases. Germline assignment: CDR1 MDHEN and CDR2 SYDVKM. This CDR3 has 15 amino acids. V trimming: 6 bases; J trimming: 2 bases; junction bases outside the gene matches: 4.

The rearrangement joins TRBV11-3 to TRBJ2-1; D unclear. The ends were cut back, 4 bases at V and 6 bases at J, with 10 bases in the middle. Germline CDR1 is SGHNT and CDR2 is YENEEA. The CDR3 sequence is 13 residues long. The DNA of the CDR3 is TGTGCCAGCAGCTCCCTCCGAGTCAATGAGCAGTTCTTC. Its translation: CASSSLRVNEQFF.

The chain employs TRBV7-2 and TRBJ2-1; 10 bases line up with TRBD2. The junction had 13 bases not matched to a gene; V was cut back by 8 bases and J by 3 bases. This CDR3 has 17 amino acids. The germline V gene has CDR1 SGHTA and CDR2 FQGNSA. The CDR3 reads CASAWTSGGVIYNEQFF. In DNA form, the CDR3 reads TGTGCCAGCGCCTGGACTAGCGGAGGGGTCATCTACAATGAGCAGTTCTTC.

CDR3 in DNA: TGCGCCAGCAGCGTAGTTGGGGGGTTTGCTGGAAACACCATATATTTT. It encodes CASSVVGGFAGNTIYF. The chain uses TRBV5-1 and TRBJ1-3; D is possibly TRBD1 (5 bases). The CDR3 is 16 residues long. The V and J ends lost 4 bases and 2 bases respectively, with 16 bases between them. Per germline, CDR1 SGHRS and CDR2 YFSETQ.